A selection of T cell receptor beta chains follows, all from one sample in a study of blood T cell repertoires in COVID-19. Sequenced by immunoSEQ multiplex PCR; TCRdb stores in-frame clones only, minus some. The data show over 45,000 clones, with 82% seen just once and approximately 6% held by the top ten. The sequenced sample consisted of peripheral blood. All receptors come from a human donor in a cohort sampled during active or convalescent COVID-19. The CDR3 runs from the conserved cysteine through the conserved F or W. The D gene is left open where the match is weak. The size field is filled for only some rows; it gives once, few, many or a size class.

TRBV15	NA	TRBJ1-1	NA	TGTGCCACCGGCCCGGGGCAGGGGAGGGCTGAAGCTTTCTTT	CATGPGQGRAEAFF
TRBV30	TRBD1	TRBJ1-2	once	TGTGTCCAGGGGGCTAGCTATGGCTACACCTTC	CVQGASYGYTF
TRBV12-3/TRBV12-4	NA	TRBJ1-1	NA	TGTGCCAGCAGTTTAGAACGGGGAATTGAAGCTTTCTTT	CASSLERGIEAFF
TRBV6-2/TRBV6-3	TRBD1	TRBJ2-6	NA	TGTGCCAGCAGTTTGACAGGGGGCTTCTCTGGGGCCAACGTCCTGACTTTC	CASSLTGGFSGANVLTF
TRBV7-2	TRBD1	TRBJ1-2	once	TGTGCCAGCAGTTTAGACAGGGGCCGTGGCTACACCTTC	CASSLDRGRGYTF
TRBV14	TRBD1	TRBJ1-2	NA	TGTGCCAGCAGCCAGACAGGGGGAGACTATGGCTACACCTTC	CASSQTGGDYGYTF
TRBV4-2	NA	TRBJ1-1	NA	TGTGCCACTGGGGGCGGCAGTTCTCTCTGGTCGGCTTTCTTT	CATGGGSSLWSAFF
TRBV19	NA	TRBJ1-6	NA	TGTGCCAGTAGAGGCCCGCTGGCAGGCTATAATTCACCCCTCCACTTT	CASRGPLAGYNSPLHF
TRBV5-4	NA	TRBJ1-2	NA	TGTGCCAGCAGCTGGGCATCATCAAGTGGCTACACCTTC	CASSWASSSGYTF
TRBV18	TRBD1	TRBJ2-3	NA	TGTGCCAGCTCAGAACAGGGGGCTAGCACAGATACGCAGTATTTT	CASSEQGASTDTQYF
TRBV7-6	NA	TRBJ2-2	NA	TGTGCCAGCAGCTTTGGGGGCAGGGGTTATGGTTCCGGGGAGCTGTTTTTT	CASSFGGRGYGSGELFF
TRBV19	TRBD1	TRBJ1-2	NA	TGTGCCAGTAGTAAAATAGACAGGGGAGTGTTCTATGGCTACACCTTC	CASSKIDRGVFYGYTF
TRBV5-6	TRBD1	TRBJ1-1	NA	TGTGCCAGCACGGGACAGTTGAACACTGAAGCTTTCTTT	CASTGQLNTEAFF
TRBV30	NA	TRBJ1-5	NA	TGTGCCTGGGCTACAGGGTCAAATCAGCCCCAGCATTTT	CAWATGSNQPQHF
TRBV7-8	NA	TRBJ2-5	NA	TGTGCCAGCAGCGCTAGGGTGGACAATCAAGAGACCCAGTACTTC	CASSARVDNQETQYF
TRBV6-5	TRBD1	TRBJ1-3	NA	TGTGCCAGCATCTGGGACAGGGGGGGAGCAAACACCATATATTTT	CASIWDRGGANTIYF
TRBV3-1/TRBV3-2	NA	TRBJ2-7	NA	TGTGCCAGCAGCCTAAAACAGGTTCTCCAGGACGAGCAGTACTTC	CASSLKQVLQDEQYF
TRBV2	NA	TRBJ1-2	NA	TGTGCCAGCAGTGAAGCGGGGCAGGTCTATGGCTACACCTTC	CASSEAGQVYGYTF
TRBV2	NA	TRBJ2-3	NA	TGTGCCAGCAGTGAACAGGGGACAACAGATACGCAGTATTTT	CASSEQGTTDTQYF
TRBV2	TRBD1	TRBJ1-2	NA	TGTGCCAGCAGTAAGGGGGCGCTTAACTATGGCTACACCTTC	CASSKGALNYGYTF
TRBV19	NA	TRBJ2-4	NA	TGTGCCAGTAGTGCTCAGGGGACGAAAAGCCAAAACATTCAGTACTTC	CASSAQGTKSQNIQYF
TRBV29-1	TRBD1	TRBJ1-2	few	TGCAGCGTCGTGGACAGGATCTATGGCTACACCTTC	CSVVDRIYGYTF
TRBV7-9	TRBD1	TRBJ1-1	NA	TGTGCCAGCAGCTTAGAGGACAGGGGCACTGAAGCTTTCTTT	CASSLEDRGTEAFF
TRBV7-8	NA	TRBJ1-4	NA	TGTGCCAGCAGCCGCCGACAGGCCGCTGCAACTAATGAAAAACTGTTTTTT	CASSRRQAAATNEKLFF
TRBV6-2/TRBV6-3	NA	TRBJ1-5	NA	TGTGCCAGCAGTTACGGCCACTATAGCAATCAGCCCCAGCATTTT	CASSYGHYSNQPQHF
TRBV7-2	TRBD1	TRBJ1-5	NA	TGTGCCAGCAGCCTACTTATGACAGGGTTGGGCAATCAGCCCCAGCATTTT	CASSLLMTGLGNQPQHF
TRBV19	TRBD2	TRBJ2-1	NA	TGTGCCAGTAGTCCCGGACTAGCGGGGGGCCTGGGCGTCTTC	CASSPGLAGGLGVF
TRBV29-1	NA	TRBJ2-3	few	TGCAGCGACCGGGCGGGGGCGAGCACAGATACGCAGTATTTT	CSDRAGASTDTQYF
TRBV21-1	NA	TRBJ1-2	NA	TGTGCCACCGGACAGGGGGCATGTAGGTATGGCTACACCTTC	CATGQGACRYGYTF
TRBV7-9	TRBD2	TRBJ2-3	NA	TGTGCGACTAGCGGGGAAACTAGCACAGATACGCAGTATTTT	CATSGETSTDTQYF
TRBV6-5	TRBD2	TRBJ2-1	NA	TGTGCCAGCAGTCTTGGGGGGGGAACCTACAATGAGCAGTTCTTC	CASSLGGGTYNEQFF
TRBV4-3	NA	TRBJ1-3	NA	TGCGCCAGCAGCCAAGATGGGGCAGTCTCGAACACCATATATTTT	CASSQDGAVSNTIYF
TRBV27	TRBD1	TRBJ2-7	NA	TGTGCTTCTGCGGGACAGGGGTCCTACGAGCAGTACTTC	CASAGQGSYEQYF
TRBV7-9	NA	TRBJ1-2	NA	TGTGCCAGCAGCTTAGAGGTAACTCGGGAACCTGGCTACACCTTC	CASSLEVTREPGYTF
TRBV10-3	NA	TRBJ1-2	NA	TGTGCCATCAGTGCTTCCGACTCCCGAGACTATGGCTACACCTTC	CAISASDSRDYGYTF
TRBV20-1	NA	TRBJ1-2	NA	TGCAGTGCTAGTACCAGGGGTAAAAATGGCTACACCTTC	CSASTRGKNGYTF
TRBV7-2	TRBD2	TRBJ2-1	NA	TGTGCCAGCAGCTTAATAGCGGGAAATGAGCAGTTCTTC	CASSLIAGNEQFF
TRBV9	NA	TRBJ1-6	NA	TGTGCCAGCAGCACAGCCAATTCACCCCTCCACTTT	CASSTANSPLHF
TRBV4-3	NA	TRBJ1-3	NA	TGCGCCAGCAGCCAAGACCCTCCAGGTTTAAGCGGAAACACCATATATTTT	CASSQDPPGLSGNTIYF
TRBV7-9	NA	TRBJ1-2	NA	TGTGCCAGCAGCTTAGGGATCCGACAGCCCGGCTACACCTTC	CASSLGIRQPGYTF
TRBV4-1	NA	TRBJ2-2	NA	TGCGCCAGCAGCCTCCCCTGGAACACCGGGGAGCTGTTTTTT	CASSLPWNTGELFF
TRBV7-3	NA	TRBJ1-1	NA	TGTGCCAGCAGCTTGACAGCCATGAACACTGAAGCTTTCTTT	CASSLTAMNTEAFF
TRBV7-2	TRBD1	TRBJ1-4	NA	TGTGCCAGCAGCTCCAGGACAGGTCTTTTAACTAATGAAAAACTGTTTTTT	CASSSRTGLLTNEKLFF
TRBV7-2	TRBD2	TRBJ2-3	NA	TGTGCCAGAGGACTAGCGGGCGATACGCAGTATTTT	CARGLAGDTQYF
TRBV6-5	NA	TRBJ1-4	NA	TGTGCCAGCAACCGGGTGGGGGGTAATGAAAAACTGTTTTTT	CASNRVGGNEKLFF
TRBV2	TRBD1	TRBJ1-1	NA	TGTGCCAGCAGCACAGGGGATACTGAAGCTTTCTTT	CASSTGDTEAFF
TRBV11-1	TRBD2	TRBJ2-5	NA	TGTGCCAGCAGCTTGGCTAGCGGGTCCCAAGAGACCCAGTACTTC	CASSLASGSQETQYF
TRBV25-1	NA	TRBJ1-3	NA	TGTGCCAGCCGGCCCAGGGGTCCCTCTGGAAACACCATATATTTT	CASRPRGPSGNTIYF
TRBV5-1	NA	TRBJ1-1	few	TGCGCCAGCAGAGGGGAAACTGAAGCTTTCTTT	CASRGETEAFF
TRBV29-1	TRBD2	TRBJ2-3	NA	TGCAGCGTTACCCTCGGCGGGGGGGCAGATACGCAGTATTTT	CSVTLGGGADTQYF
TRBV18	TRBD1	TRBJ1-2	NA	TGTGCCAGCTCACCACCTGACAGGGGTAGCTATGGCTACACCTTC	CASSPPDRGSYGYTF